This T cell receptor beta chain emerged from a study of immune cell composition in non-small cell lung cancer. Study-wide results and limits: Squamous lung tumours showed higher top 10 clone scores and clonality than adenocarcinomas.

Here immunoSEQ multiplex PCR was the method, and the copy in TCRdb shows in-frame clones only, minus some. The sample records around 10,000 clones, around 65% being singletons. There are a few counts of this clone. Its antigen remains unknown. Trimming shortened V by 5 bases and J by 5 bases, and 9 bases separated the two germline ends. Germline-derived CDR1 and CDR2 are KGHSH and LQKENI. This CDR3 comprises 12 residues. This receptor was obtained from a human donor with non-small cell lung cancer. The chain links TRBV18 to TRBJ2-5, with TRBD2 as a possible D gene (5 bases). The specimen was lung tumor tissue. Here the CDR3 reads CASSVEGETQYF. The CDR3 nucleotides are TGTGCCAGCTCAGTTGAGGGTGAGACCCAGTACTTC.